This T cell receptor (beta chain) was profiled in a study of neurological immune-mediated disorders. TCRdb fed the 5' RACE reads into MiXCR, producing one record per CDR3 protein. The sample carries around 50,000 distinct CDR3 sequences, approximately 3.9% recorded once. V was shortened by 3 bases and J by 0 bases, with 7 bases between the two germline ends. This CDR3 comprises 13 residues. Germline CDR1 and CDR2: DFQATT and SNEGSKA (reference sequence). This clonotype occurred many times. The chain is built from TRBV20-1 and TRBJ2-3; D gene unclear. Sequenced sample: PBMCs. This receptor was taken from a man aged 55 to 69 with multiple sclerosis. CDR3 sequence: CSASHHSTDTQYF. The CDR3 nucleotides read TGCAGTGCTAGCCACCACAGCACAGATACGCAGTATTTT.